The 21 T cell receptor beta chains in this list originate from one sample, sequenced in a study of blood T cell repertoires in COVID-19. Sequencing was performed with immunoSEQ multiplex PCR; in TCRdb, only in-frame clones are kept and a portion is missing. This table holds about 310,000 clones, 85% found once. Input material: PBMCs or T cells enriched from blood (not recorded which). These TCRs come from a woman in her 30s who had been exposed to COVID-19.

This sequence joins TRBV27 and TRBJ1-2; perhaps TRBD1 as D (5 bases). V was cut by 6 bases and J by 8 bases, with 19 bases left in between. The CDR3 is made up of 14 amino acids. Per germline, CDR1 MNHEY and CDR2 SMNVEV (reference sequence). In DNA form, the CDR3 reads TGTGCCAGCAGAGCCTCTGGGGGGATGGGGGGCTACACCTTC. Protein product: CASRASGGMGGYTF.

The rearrangement joins TRBV28 to TRBJ1-6, with a weak D call TRBD1 (6 bases). The CDR3 is made up of 16 amino acids. The germline V gene encodes CDR1 MDHEN and CDR2 SYDVKM. Trimming took 2 bases from V and 1 from J, leaving 9 bases between them. The CDR3 sequence is CASSLPGVSYNSPLHF. CDR3 in DNA: TGTGCCAGCAGTTTACCAGGGGTTTCCTATAATTCACCCCTCCACTTT.

The sample holds many counts of this clone. The rearrangement uses TRBV5-1 and TRBJ2-2; 7 bases line up with TRBD2. The V and J ends lost 0 bases and 3 bases, in that order; junction bases with no gene match: 8. The CDR3 is made up of 17 amino acids. Germline V lookup: CDR1 SGHRS, CDR2 YFSETQ. DNA for the CDR3: TGCGCCAGCAGCTTGGTTTTCGCGGGAGTTGACACCGGGGAGCTGTTTTTT. Translating gives CASSLVFAGVDTGELFF. Drawing the rest from reference TRBV5-1 and TRBJ2-2, the complete variable domain is KAGVTQTPRYLIKTRGQQVTLSCSPISGHRSVSWYQQTPGQGLQFLFEYFSETQRNKGNFPGRFSGRQFSNSRSEMNVSTLELGDSALYLCASSLVFAGVDTGELFFGEGSRLTVL.

V and J are TRBV7-3 and TRBJ2-7; TRBD1 matches at 11 bases. This CDR3 is 15 amino acids long. Germline assignment: CDR1 SGHTA and CDR2 FQGTGA. V was pared by 2 bases and J by 7 bases, with 7 bases of the junction left unmatched. CDR3 DNA: TGTGCCAGCAGCTTACCGTGGACAGGGGGCCTGGAGCAGTACTTC. It yields the protein CASSLPWTGGLEQYF.

This chain links TRBV6-2 or TRBV6-3 with TRBJ2-2; 8 positions match TRBD1. This CDR3 comprises 19 residues. The germline CDR1 and CDR2 sequences are MNHEY and SVGEGT. V lost 6 bases, J lost 2 bases, and 17 bases stayed unmatched. The CDR3 here is CASSPPALYGTGNTGELFF. In DNA, the CDR3 is TGTGCCAGCAGCCCCCCAGCATTATACGGGACAGGAAACACCGGGGAGCTGTTTTTT.

CDR3 amino acids: CASSFLEISGNTIYF. In DNA form, the CDR3 reads TGTGCCAGCAGCTTCTTGGAGATCTCTGGAAACACCATATATTTT. The gene calls are TRBV5-6 and TRBJ1-3, with D hard to call. Germline assignment: CDR1 SGHDT and CDR2 YYEEEE. V shed 2 bases and J shed 0 bases, with 9 bases lying between them. The CDR3 is 15 residues long.

The chain has TRBV28 and TRBJ1-6; perhaps TRBD1 as D (5 bases). The CDR3 loop spans 14 amino acids. Per the germline V gene, CDR1 is MDHEN and CDR2 is SYDVKM. V dropped 2 bases and J dropped 7 bases, with 9 bases sitting between them. The CDR3 DNA sequence: TGTGCCAGCAGTTTACCCGGGGGGAATTCACCCCTCCACTTT. This translates into CASSLPGGNSPLHF.

This sequence joins TRBV2 and TRBJ2-2; D perhaps matches TRBD1 (6 bases). The V gene lost 5 bases and the J gene lost 2 bases, with 12 bases spanning the gap. The CDR3 is made up of 15 amino acids. Germline V CDR1 and CDR2: SNHLY, FYNNEI. The CDR3 bases are TGTGCCAGCAGTAACAGGGTGGGCAACACCGGGGAGCTGTTTTTT. It yields the protein CASSNRVGNTGELFF.

The CDR3 DNA reads TGCGCCAGCAGCCAAGGGCTGGGGAGAACTGAAGCTTTCTTT. Its translation is CASSQGLGRTEAFF. The V call is TRBV4-1, the J call TRBJ1-1; no clear D gene. Trimming pared 1 base from V and 5 bases from J, leaving 11 bases between. Per the germline V gene, CDR1 is MGHRA and CDR2 is YSYEKL. This CDR3 has 14 residues.

This chain connects TRBV9 to TRBJ1-6; D is uncertain. Between the trimmed V and J ends, which lost 4 bases and 7 bases, there was a span of 18 bases. The germline V gene has CDR1 SGDLS and CDR2 YYNGEE. The length of the CDR3 is 16 residues. The CDR3 DNA follows: TGTGCCAGCAGCCCGCGTGTAGGCGCGGGGAATTCACCCCTCCACTTT. This gives the protein CASSPRVGAGNSPLHF.

This sequence joins TRBV6-2 or TRBV6-3 and TRBJ1-5, with TRBD1 matching 7 bases. Germline lookup yields CDR1 MNHEY and CDR2 SVGEGT. CDR3 length: 14 residues. Germline trimming cut 5 bases from V and 6 bases from J; bases unmatched to any gene: 7. The CDR3 nucleotides are TGTGCCAGCAGTCCGACAGGGTTGGGTCAGCCCCAGCATTTT. Translation gives CASSPTGLGQPQHF.

The V and J genes are TRBV27 and TRBJ2-7; 8 nucleotides match TRBD1. Germline V gene data show CDR1 as MNHEY and CDR2 as SMNVEV (reference sequence). The CDR3 spans 15 residues. Losses at the gene ends were 4 bases for V and 0 bases for J; bases not matched to a gene: 5. Here the CDR3 DNA reads TGTGCCAGCAGTTCCACGGGACAGGCCTCCTACGAGCAGTACTTC. It specifies CASSSTGQASYEQYF.

In the case of this clone: Different DNA sequences within this sample yield the same CDR3. The chain combines TRBV2 with TRBJ1-1, with 7 bases aligning to TRBD1. The CDR3 runs 13 residues. After removal of 4 bases from V and 3 bases from J, the junction contained 2 bases not matched to a gene. From germline, CDR1 is SNHLY and CDR2 FYNNEI. CDR3 protein: CASSGQGDTEAFF. The CDR3 DNA is TGTGCCAGCAGTGGACAGGGCGACACTGAAGCTTTCTTT.

This clone was observed a handful of times. The chain joins TRBV5-1 to TRBJ1-5; 8 bases align to TRBD1. This CDR3 is built from 15 residues. Per the germline V gene, CDR1 is SGHRS and CDR2 is YFSETQ. J lost 7 bases, V lost 0 bases, and 6 bases had no gene match. CDR3 sequence: CASSLDGQGTQPQHF. As DNA, the CDR3 is TGCGCCAGCAGCTTGGATGGACAGGGTACCCAGCCCCAGCATTTT.

This chain connects TRBV27 to TRBJ1-5, with 8 bases that match TRBD1. Germline lookup yields CDR1 MNHEY and CDR2 SMNVEV (reference sequence). This CDR3 is built from 14 residues. The J segment lost 2 bases and the V segment lost 7 bases, leaving 4 bases of the junction unmatched. The CDR3 loop reads CASTKGQGNQPQHF. The CDR3, as DNA: TGTGCCAGCACCAAGGGACAGGGCAATCAGCCCCAGCATTTT.

The gene calls are TRBV25-1 and TRBJ2-2, with no clear D. Germline V gene sequence: CDR1 MGHDK, CDR2 SYGVNS. This CDR3 comprises 13 residues. The ends were cut back, 5 bases at V and 3 bases at J, with 7 bases in the middle. CDR3 in DNA: TGTGCCAGCAGTCTACTATACACCGGGGAGCTGTTTTTT. This codes for CASSLLYTGELFF.

This sequence joins TRBV6-6 and TRBJ2-1, with 9 positions matching TRBD2. CDR3 length: 16 amino acids. The V gene's germline CDR1 is MNHNY and CDR2 SVGAGI (reference sequence). V lost 0 bases, J lost 7 bases, and 7 bases stayed unmatched. CDR3 loop: CASSYSVLAGMNEQFF. CDR3 sequence (DNA): TGTGCCAGCAGTTACTCGGTGCTAGCGGGGATGAATGAGCAGTTCTTC.

The chain has TRBV21-1 and TRBJ2-5; no DNA check was done on the table's D call, TRBD2. TRBV21-1 is listed as a pseudogene. The CDR3 sequence is 19 residues long. CDR3 coding DNA: TGTGCCAGCAGCAAGGGACTAGCGGGAGGGCATTTCAACGTGGAGACCCAGTACTTC. As protein: CASSKGLAGGHFNVETQYF.

The J gene is TRBJ2-1, the V gene TRBV19, with a weak D call TRBD1 (6 bases). Germline V CDR1 and CDR2: LNHDA, SQIVND (reference sequence). The V end lost 1 base, the J end lost 0 bases, and 10 bases lay between the germline ends. This CDR3 region has 16 residues. This CDR3 reads CASSIGGRGSYNEQFF. Here the CDR3 DNA reads TGTGCCAGTAGTATAGGGGGGCGCGGCTCCTACAATGAGCAGTTCTTC.

DNA of the CDR3: TGTGCCAGCAGCCAAGAGGACAGGGCGAACTATGGCTACACCTTC. It codes for CASSQEDRANYGYTF. The chain has TRBV14 and TRBJ1-2; TRBD1 aligns across 8 bases. Trimming at V came to 0 bases and at J to 2 bases, leaving 2 bases not matched to a gene. CDR3 length equals 15 residues. The germline gives CDR1 SGHDN, CDR2 FVKESK.

The chain carries TRBV4-1 and TRBJ1-4; 7 nucleotides line up with TRBD1. Germline V CDR1 and CDR2: MGHRA, YSYEKL. The junction had 6 bases not matched to a gene; V was cut back by 2 bases and J by 6 bases. The CDR3 sequence is 15 residues long. Written as DNA, the CDR3 is TGCGCCAGCAGCCAAACAGGGGCACGAGATGAAAAACTGTTTTTT. This gives the protein CASSQTGARDEKLFF.